This T cell receptor (beta chain) was captured in a study of shared clonotypes between healthy human individuals. The V gene's germline CDR1 is MGHRA and CDR2 YSYEKL. V dropped 2 bases and J dropped 0 bases, with 11 bases sitting between them. The CDR3 spans 17 residues. Genomic DNA from unsorted samples was obtained from around 93 million PBMCs (per sample). For each subset, genomic DNA was distributed in equal portions over several immunoSEQ plates. Assay used: immunoSEQ multiplex PCR; TCRdb lists only in-frame clones, some missing. The sample has approximately 500,000 clones; about four fifths are singletons.

Sequencing was carried out using PBMCs. The chain combines TRBV4-1 with TRBJ2-6; D might be TRBD1 (5 bases). The TCR originated in a woman in her forties in good health. Some clones in this sample may be carry-over from other donors' samples. The CDR3 sequence is CASSQQTAHSGANVLTF. CDR3 bases: TGCGCCAGCAGCCAACAGACAGCGCACTCTGGGGCCAACGTCCTGACTTTC.